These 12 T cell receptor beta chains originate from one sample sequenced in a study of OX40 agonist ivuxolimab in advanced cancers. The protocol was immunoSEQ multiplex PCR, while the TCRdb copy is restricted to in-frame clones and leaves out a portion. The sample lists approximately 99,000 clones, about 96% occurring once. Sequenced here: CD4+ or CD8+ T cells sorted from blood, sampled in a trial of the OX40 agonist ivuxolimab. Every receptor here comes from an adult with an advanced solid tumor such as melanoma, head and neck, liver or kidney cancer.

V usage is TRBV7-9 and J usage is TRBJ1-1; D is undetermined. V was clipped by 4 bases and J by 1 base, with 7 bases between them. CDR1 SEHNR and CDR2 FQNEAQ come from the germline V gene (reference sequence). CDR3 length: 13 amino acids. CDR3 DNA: TGTGCCAGCAGCTCGGTGGGGAACACTGAAGCTTTCTTT. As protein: CASSSVGNTEAFF.

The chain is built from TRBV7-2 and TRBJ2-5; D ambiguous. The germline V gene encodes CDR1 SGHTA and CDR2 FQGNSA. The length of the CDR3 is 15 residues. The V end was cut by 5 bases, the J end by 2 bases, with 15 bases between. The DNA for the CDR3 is TGTGCCAGCAGCCATCTCCTAGACCTACAAGAGACCCAGTACTTC. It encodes CASSHLLDLQETQYF.

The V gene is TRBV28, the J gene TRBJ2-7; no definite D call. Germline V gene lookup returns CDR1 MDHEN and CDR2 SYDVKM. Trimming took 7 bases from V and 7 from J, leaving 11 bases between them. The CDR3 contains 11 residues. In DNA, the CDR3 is TGTGCCAGCAAAGGGCTCGGAGAGCAGTACTTC. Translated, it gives CASKGLGEQYF.

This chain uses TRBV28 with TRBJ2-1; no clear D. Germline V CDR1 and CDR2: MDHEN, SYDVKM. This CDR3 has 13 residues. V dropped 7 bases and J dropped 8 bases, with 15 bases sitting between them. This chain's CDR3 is CASNPGMQDEQFF. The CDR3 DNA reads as TGTGCCAGCAACCCAGGCATGCAAGATGAGCAGTTCTTC.

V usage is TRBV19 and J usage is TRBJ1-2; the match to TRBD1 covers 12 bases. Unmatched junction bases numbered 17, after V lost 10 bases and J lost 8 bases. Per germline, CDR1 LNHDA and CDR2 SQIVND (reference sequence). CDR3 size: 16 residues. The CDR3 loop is CATVTGTGGAGGGYTF. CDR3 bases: TGTGCCACCGTCACCGGGACAGGGGGCGCCGGGGGAGGCTACACCTTC.

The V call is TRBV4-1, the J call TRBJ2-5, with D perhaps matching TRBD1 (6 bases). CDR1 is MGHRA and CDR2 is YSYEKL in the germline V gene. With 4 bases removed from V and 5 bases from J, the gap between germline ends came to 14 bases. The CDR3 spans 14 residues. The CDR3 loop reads CASSLRDQGETQYF. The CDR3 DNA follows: TGCGCCAGCAGCCTCCGGGACCAGGGGGAGACCCAGTACTTC.

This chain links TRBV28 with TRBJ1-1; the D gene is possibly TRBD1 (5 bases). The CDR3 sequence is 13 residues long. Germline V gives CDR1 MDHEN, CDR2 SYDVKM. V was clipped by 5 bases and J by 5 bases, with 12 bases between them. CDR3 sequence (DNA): TGTGCCAGCAGTCTGGGGAAGGGGACTGAAGCTTTCTTT. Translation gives CASSLGKGTEAFF.

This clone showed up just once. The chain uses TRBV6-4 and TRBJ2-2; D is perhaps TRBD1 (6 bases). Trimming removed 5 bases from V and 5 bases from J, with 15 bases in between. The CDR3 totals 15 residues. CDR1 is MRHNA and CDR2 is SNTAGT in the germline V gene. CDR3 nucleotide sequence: TGTGCCAGCAGTCCGAACTTGGACAGTACCGGGGAGCTGTTTTTT. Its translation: CASSPNLDSTGELFF.

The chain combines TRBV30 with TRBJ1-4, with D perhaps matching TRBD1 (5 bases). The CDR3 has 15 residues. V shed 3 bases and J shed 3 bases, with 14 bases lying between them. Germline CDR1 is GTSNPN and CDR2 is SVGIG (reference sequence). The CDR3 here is CAWRVYRPSNEKLFF. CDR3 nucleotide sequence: TGTGCCTGGAGGGTCTACAGGCCTTCTAATGAAAAACTGTTTTTT. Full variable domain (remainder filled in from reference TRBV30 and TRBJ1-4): SQTIHQWPATLVQPVGSPLSLECTVEGTSNPNLYWYRQAAGRGLQLLFYSVGIGQISSEVPQNLSASRPQDRQFILSSKKLLLSDSGFYLCAWRVYRPSNEKLFFGSGTQLSVL.

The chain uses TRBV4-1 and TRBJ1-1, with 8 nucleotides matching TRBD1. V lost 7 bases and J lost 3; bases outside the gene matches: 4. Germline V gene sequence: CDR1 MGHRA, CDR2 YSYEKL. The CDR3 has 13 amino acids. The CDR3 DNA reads TGCGCCAGCACTACGACAGGGGACACTGAAGCTTTCTTT. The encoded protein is CASTTTGDTEAFF.

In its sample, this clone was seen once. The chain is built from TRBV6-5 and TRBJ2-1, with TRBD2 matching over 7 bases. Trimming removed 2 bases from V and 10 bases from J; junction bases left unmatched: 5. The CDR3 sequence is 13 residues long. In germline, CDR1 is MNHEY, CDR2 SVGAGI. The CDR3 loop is CASSYGAGSEQFF. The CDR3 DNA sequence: TGTGCCAGCAGTTACGGAGCGGGGTCGGAGCAGTTCTTC.

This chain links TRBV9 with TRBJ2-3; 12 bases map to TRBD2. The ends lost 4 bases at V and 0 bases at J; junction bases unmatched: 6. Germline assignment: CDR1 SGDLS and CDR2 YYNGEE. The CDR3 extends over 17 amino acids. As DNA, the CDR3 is TGTGCCAGCAGCCCCGACGGGACTAGCGGGAGCACAGATACGCAGTATTTT. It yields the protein CASSPDGTSGSTDTQYF. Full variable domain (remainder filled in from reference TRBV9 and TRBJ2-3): DSGVTQTPKHLITATGQRVTLRCSPRSGDLSVYWYQQSLDQGLQFLIQYYNGEERAKGNILERFSAQQFPDLHSELNLSSLELGDSALYFCASSPDGTSGSTDTQYFGPGTRLTVL.